This is a list of T cell receptor beta chains from one sample in a study of neurological immune-mediated disorders. TCRdb reanalysed the 5' RACE reads using MiXCR and keeps one entry per CDR3 protein. The sample holds tens of thousands of distinct CDR3 sequences; 17% are singletons and the top ten take approximately 15%. Specimen: PBMCs. These receptors came from a woman between 35 and 50 years old in good health. Each CDR3 is given with its conserved first and last residue. D genes are given only for firm matches. Size is omitted from some rows. Given values are once, few, many or a class for expanded clones.

v_call	d_call	j_call	clone_size	cdr3_nt	cdr3_aa
TRBV28	NA	TRBJ1-1	many	TGTGCCAGCAGTTTTACGATGGGAAACACTGAAGCTTTCTTT	CASSFTMGNTEAFF
TRBV20-1	TRBD1	TRBJ2-3	many	TGCAGTGCTATTTCGACGGGACAGGGGGCGCGGGCAGATACGCAGTATTTT	CSAISTGQGARADTQYF
TRBV20-1	NA	TRBJ2-2	NA	TGCAGTGCTAATTACAGTGTCACAGGGGAGCTGTTTTTT	CSANYSVTGELFF
TRBV18	NA	TRBJ1-2	NA	TGTGCCAGCTCACCACCGGACGGGCGGGGCTATGGCTACACCTTC	CASSPPDGRGYGYTF
TRBV20-1	TRBD1	TRBJ1-1	many	TGCAGTGCCCTTCGACAGGGGGGGATGAACACTGAAGCTTTCTTT	CSALRQGGMNTEAFF
TRBV5-1	NA	TRBJ2-1	many	TGCGCCAGTCATCAGGGGGGGACGATCTACAATGAGCAGTTCTTC	CASHQGGTIYNEQFF
TRBV27	NA	TRBJ2-2	NA	TGTGCCAGCAACACTGGGTATAGGTTTACGAACACCGGGGAGCTGTTTTTT	CASNTGYRFTNTGELFF
TRBV7-3	TRBD2	TRBJ2-1	many	TGTGCCAGCAGCTTAAACAGCGGGGGGTGGAATGAGCAGTTCTTC	CASSLNSGGWNEQFF
TRBV15	TRBD1	TRBJ2-5	many	TGTGCCACCAGCACGGACAGGGGAGGGCAAGAGACCCAGTACTTC	CATSTDRGGQETQYF
TRBV6-6	TRBD1	TRBJ1-1	many	TGTGCCACCAAGGGACAGTTGAACACTGAAGCTTTCTTT	CATKGQLNTEAFF
TRBV6-5	NA	TRBJ2-2	NA	TGTGCCAGCAGTTATACGGGGTGGTGGGCAGGGAGGTACACCGGGGAGCTGTTTTTT	CASSYTGWWAGRYTGELFF
TRBV5-1	NA	TRBJ2-1	many	TGCGCCAGCAGGGGAGGACTAGGGGGTAATGAGCAGTTCTTC	CASRGGLGGNEQFF
TRBV7-2	TRBD1	TRBJ2-3	many	TGTGCCAGCAGCTCCCGACAGGGGGCGGGCACAGATACGCAGTATTTT	CASSSRQGAGTDTQYF
TRBV4-1	NA	TRBJ2-5	many	TGCGCCAGCAGCCAATTGGGACATCCTAAAGAGACCCAGTACTTC	CASSQLGHPKETQYF
TRBV4-3	TRBD1	TRBJ2-3	many	TGCGCCAGCAGCCAAGAGACCGGGACAGGGGGCAATACGCAGTATTTT	CASSQETGTGGNTQYF
TRBV5-1	TRBD1	TRBJ2-7	many	TGCGCCAGCAGCCTAACAGGGGGCAATGAGCACGAGCAGTACTTC	CASSLTGGNEHEQYF
TRBV7-2	TRBD1	TRBJ2-7	many	TGTGCCAGCACCCTGACAGGGGGAACGTACGAGCAGTACTTC	CASTLTGGTYEQYF
TRBV3-1	NA	TRBJ2-3	many	TGTGCCAGCAGCCGAGTGATGGGACTGGACACAGATACGCAGTATTTT	CASSRVMGLDTDTQYF
TRBV4-3	NA	TRBJ2-1	large	TGCGCCAGCAGCCAAGGATCCGCGAGAAGGGGCAATGAGCAGTTCTTC	CASSQGSARRGNEQFF
TRBV27	NA	TRBJ1-1	many	TGTGCCAGCGGAATTCGGAGGGGGACTGAAGCTTTCTTT	CASGIRRGTEAFF
TRBV7-2	NA	TRBJ2-5	many	TGTGCCAGCAGCTTTAAGGGGGAAGAGACCCAGTACTTC	CASSFKGEETQYF
TRBV7-6	NA	TRBJ1-3	NA	TGTGCCAGCAGCTTACGAGCGGGGGGGCAGACAAACACCATATATTTT	CASSLRAGGQTNTIYF
TRBV19	NA	TRBJ1-2	many	TGTGCCAGTGAGGGGGAAGACAGTCCCCCTAGGGGCTACACCTTC	CASEGEDSPPRGYTF
TRBV10-1	TRBD1	TRBJ2-6	many	TGCGCCAGCAGTGAGTCGTTAATAGGACAGGGATCTGGGGCCAACGTCCTGACTTTC	CASSESLIGQGSGANVLTF
TRBV7-2	TRBD1	TRBJ1-4	NA	TGTGCCAGCAGCTTCGACAGGGGTGGAGAAAAACTGTTTTTT	CASSFDRGGEKLFF
TRBV20-1	TRBD2	TRBJ2-1	many	TGCAGTGCCAAAGCGGGGGGGCCAAGGGAGCAGTTCTTC	CSAKAGGPREQFF
TRBV7-8	TRBD1	TRBJ2-1	many	TGTGCCAGCAGCTTACGTGGACAGGGGGCGGGTGAGCAGTTCTTC	CASSLRGQGAGEQFF
TRBV4-3	TRBD1	TRBJ2-3	NA	TGCGCCAGCAGCCAAGACAGGGGGAGCACAGATACGCAGTATTTT	CASSQDRGSTDTQYF
TRBV5-1	NA	TRBJ2-1	many	TGCGCCAGCAGCTATGCCCCGGGACGCGGACGTGGAGAGCAGTTCTTC	CASSYAPGRGRGEQFF
TRBV30	NA	TRBJ1-1	once	TGTGCCTGGAGTGGACGGGGACTGTTGAAAGCTTTCTTT	CAWSGRGLLKAFF
TRBV29-1	TRBD2	TRBJ2-1	once	TGCAGCGTTGGGACTAGCGGTAGGGGTGAGCAGTTCTTC	CSVGTSGRGEQFF
TRBV4-1	TRBD1	TRBJ2-2	NA	TGCGCCAGCAGCACTTGGGGACAGGGAGCAAACACCGGGGAGCTGTTTTTT	CASSTWGQGANTGELFF
TRBV7-2	NA	TRBJ1-1	many	TGTGCCAGCAGCTTGTACAGGGCGGCACAAGGTGAAGCTTTCTTT	CASSLYRAAQGEAFF
TRBV6-1	TRBD1	TRBJ1-5	NA	TGTGCCAGCAGTGAAAGGACAGGGGCCAATCAGCCCCAGCATTTT	CASSERTGANQPQHF
TRBV6-4	TRBD2	TRBJ2-3	many	TGTGCCAGCAGTGCGTTAGCGGGGGGGCCCGATACGCAGTATTTT	CASSALAGGPDTQYF
TRBV6-2/TRBV6-3	NA	TRBJ2-2	many	TGTGCCAGCGAACAGGGAAACACCGGGGAGCTGTTTTTT	CASEQGNTGELFF
TRBV5-1	TRBD2	TRBJ2-3	many	TGCGCCAGCGGCGGGGGGTCGGCAGATACGCAGTATTTT	CASGGGSADTQYF
TRBV20-1	NA	TRBJ1-1	many	TGCAGTGCTAGAGCCCTCACTGAAGCTTTCTTT	CSARALTEAFF
TRBV10-3	NA	TRBJ2-3	many	TGTGCCATCAGTGACAGGACAGATACGCGGTATTTT	CAISDRTDTRYF
TRBV9	NA	TRBJ1-2	many	TGTGCCAGCAGCCCGGGGGGGCTAGATGGCTACACCTTC	CASSPGGLDGYTF
TRBV4-3	NA	TRBJ2-1	NA	TGCGCCAGCAGCCAAGATGGGAATAGATACAATGAGCAGTTCTTC	CASSQDGNRYNEQFF
TRBV20-1	NA	TRBJ1-2	NA	TGCAGTGCCCGACCCCCTAATCGGGGGGCTGTTAAGGGCTACACCTTC	CSARPPNRGAVKGYTF